Following are 2 T cell receptor beta chains from one sample sequenced in a study of T cells in Graves' hyperthyroidism and ophthalmopathy. There were TCR beta CDR3 regions amplified from RNA transcripts. With the HTBI primer set, the TCR CDR3 went through a first round of RT-PCR. MiXCR, run by TCRdb on the multiplex PCR reads, gives a single entry per CDR3 protein. The sample holds around 600,000 distinct CDR3 sequences, approximately 15% seen once. Sequenced sample: blood. The receptors come from a young woman with Graves' ophthalmopathy.

The J gene is TRBJ1-5, the V gene TRBV19; D gene unclear. The V end was cut by 0 bases, the J end by 3 bases, with 3 bases between. CDR3 length: 13 residues. Germline V gene data show CDR1 as LNHDA and CDR2 as SQIVND (reference sequence). Here the CDR3 reads CASSIDVNQPQHF. Written as DNA, the CDR3 is TGTGCCAGTAGTATAGATGTCAATCAGCCCCAGCATTTT.

This rearrangement joins TRBV5-4 to TRBJ1-2; 7 bases are a match to TRBD1. V was pared by 3 bases and J by 4 bases, with 3 bases of the junction left unmatched. The CDR3 sequence is 13 residues long. Germline V gene lookup returns CDR1 SGHNT and CDR2 YYREEE (reference sequence). CDR3 DNA sequence: TGTGCCAGCAGCTCCCCAGGGGGCTATGGCTACACCTTC. Its protein is CASSSPGGYGYTF.